This is a list of T cell receptor beta chains from one sample in a study of T cell repertoires in cytomegalovirus infection. These receptors lack a known antigen. TCRdb called the reads again in MiXCR, with one record for every CDR3 protein. Here the sample spans about 920,000 distinct CDR3 sequences, 31% being singletons. The sequences come from cultured CD8+ T cells from PBMCs, collected from culture after CMV antigen stimulation. Receptors were obtained from a human donor in good health (CMV status not recorded). Some clones in this sample may be carry-over from other donors' samples. Each CDR3 is given with its conserved first and last residue. A D gene is named only where the DNA matches it firmly. Size tells how often a clone was seen (once, few, many) or the class of an expanded clone, and some rows leave it out.

>TRBD1|TRBJ1-2|few|TRBV5-6
TGTGCCAGCAGCCTTGGGACAGGGTATTTCTATGGCTACACCTTC
CASSLGTGYFYGYTF
>-|TRBJ1-5|-|TRBV13
TGTGCCAGCAGCTTAGGCGCCTATCAGCCCCAGCATTTT
CASSLGAYQPQHF
>-|TRBJ2-5|-|TRBV7-4
TGTGCCAGCAGCTTAGGGAACGACAGGCGCACGGAGACCCAGTACTTC
CASSLGNDRRTETQYF
>TRBD2|TRBJ2-1|many|TRBV7-2
TGTGCCAGCAGCTTCCTTACTAGCGGAAATGAGCAGTTCTTC
CASSFLTSGNEQFF
>-|TRBJ1-4|many|TRBV5-5
TGTGCCAGCAGCCAGGACAGCGTAAATGAAAAACTGTTTTTT
CASSQDSVNEKLFF
>TRBD2|TRBJ2-1|many|TRBV7-6
TGTGCCAGCAGCTTGTTCGGAGCTAGCGGGGCGATATACAATGAGCAGTTCTTC
CASSLFGASGAIYNEQFF
>-|TRBJ1-2|-|TRBV6-5
TGTGCCAGCAGTTCCTCTAGGAGCTATGGCTACACCTTC
CASSSSRSYGYTF
>-|TRBJ1-4|few|TRBV4-1
TGCGCCAGCACCCCGGGACCAACTAATGAAAAACTGTTTTTT
CASTPGPTNEKLFF
>-|TRBJ2-1|-|TRBV7-8
TGTGTCAGCAGCTTAGTAAGCTACAATGAGCAGTTCTTC
CVSSLVSYNEQFF
>-|TRBJ2-1|-|TRBV27
TGTGCCAGCAGGCCCGGGACACAGTCCTACAATGAGCAGTTCTTC
CASRPGTQSYNEQFF
>-|TRBJ1-1|-|TRBV19
TGTGCCAGTAGTACCCCCGCGCCAGGACCTGAAGCTTTCTTT
CASSTPAPGPEAFF
>-|TRBJ1-1|few|TRBV19
TGTGCCAGTATCATGGGGTTGGCCGCTTTCTTT
CASIMGLAAFF
>-|TRBJ2-1|-|TRBV27
TGTGCCAGCAGTTCCCCCACAGTGGGCCACCACTACAATGAGCAGTTCTTC
CASSSPTVGHHYNEQFF
>TRBD1|TRBJ1-2|-|TRBV5-6
TGTGCCAGCAGCGATGGACAGGGCCTTGTTGAATTCGATGGCTACACCTTC
CASSDGQGLVEFDGYTF
>-|TRBJ2-1|many|TRBV7-9
TGTGCCAGCAGCTTAGGTTGGGGAAGCTCCTACAATGAGCAGTTCTTC
CASSLGWGSSYNEQFF
>TRBD2|TRBJ2-1|-|TRBV5-5
TGTGCCAGCAGCCCTTGGCGGGGGGGGAATGAGCAGTTCTTC
CASSPWRGGNEQFF
>-|TRBJ1-1|-|TRBV7-9
TGTGCCAGCAGTTACAGGGTTTTGAGCACTGAAGCTTTCTTT
CASSYRVLSTEAFF
>-|TRBJ2-6|few|TRBV12-3/TRBV12-4
TGTGCCAGCGCTGGGCCAGCTGGGGCCAACGTCCTGACTTTC
CASAGPAGANVLTF
>-|TRBJ2-4|-|TRBV5-1
TGCGCCAGCAGCTCCTGGGACACAAGGGCCAAAAACATTCAGTACTTC
CASSSWDTRAKNIQYF
>TRBD1|TRBJ1-5|-|TRBV12-3/TRBV12-4
TGTGCCAGCAGCACTCGACAGGGAACGGATCAGCCCCAGCATTTT
CASSTRQGTDQPQHF
>-|TRBJ1-3|-|TRBV28
TGTGCCAGCAGTTTACTAACCGGGGGCGACTTTCTTTTTCGAAACACCATATATTTT
CASSLLTGGDFLFRNTIYF
>-|TRBJ1-1|few|TRBV19
TGTGCCAGTAGCGCAACGATCAGGGGCACTGAAGCTTTCTTT
CASSATIRGTEAFF
>TRBD2|TRBJ2-3|few|TRBV28
TGTGCCAGCAGTTCCCCAGCGGGGGGGCTTCCAGATACGCAGTATTTT
CASSSPAGGLPDTQYF
>TRBD1|TRBJ1-6|few|TRBV12-3/TRBV12-4
TGTGCCAGCAGACGCTGGTCCGGACAGGGAGATAATTCACCCCTCCACTTT
CASRRWSGQGDNSPLHF
>TRBD1|TRBJ2-3|few|TRBV13
TGTGCCAGTAGGGACAGGGGCGCAGATACGCAGTATTTT
CASRDRGADTQYF
>TRBD1|TRBJ2-7|-|TRBV7-9
TGTGCCAACAGCTCATACCGGACAGGACCCTACGAGCAGTACTTC
CANSSYRTGPYEQYF
>-|TRBJ2-1|-|TRBV7-6
TGTGCCAGCAGCACCCGGACAGAGACCGATGAGCAGTTCTTC
CASSTRTETDEQFF
>-|TRBJ2-4|-|TRBV28
TGTGCCAGCAGCCCCCCTAGACAGCATTTAGCCAAAAACATTCAGTACTTC
CASSPPRQHLAKNIQYF
>-|TRBJ1-5|many|TRBV7-2
TGTGCCAGCAGCTTAGGGGGTTTGCAGCCCCAGCATTTT
CASSLGGLQPQHF
>-|TRBJ2-5|-|TRBV27
TGTGCCAGCAGTTTAACCCTAGGGTATCGCCAAGAGACCCAGTACTTC
CASSLTLGYRQETQYF
>TRBD1|TRBJ2-2|-|TRBV6-8
TGTGCCAGCAGCAGGGGGATTCCGAACACCGGGGAGCTGTTTTTT
CASSRGIPNTGELFF
>-|TRBJ2-7|once|TRBV5-1
TGCGCCAGCAGTCACGGGGCCCTCTACGAGCAGTACTTC
CASSHGALYEQYF
>TRBD1|TRBJ1-2|-|TRBV7-9
TGTGCCAGCAGCCAGCGCAGGGGGAATGGCTACACCTTC
CASSQRRGNGYTF
>TRBD1|TRBJ2-1|few|TRBV7-9
TGTGCCAGCAGCTACCGGACAGGGGAAGGTTTGGTTAGCTCCTACAATGAGCAGTTCTTC
CASSYRTGEGLVSSYNEQFF
>TRBD2|TRBJ2-5|-|TRBV19
TGTGCCAGTAGTATAGATTTTTTAGCGGGGGATGAGACCCAGTACTTC
CASSIDFLAGDETQYF
>-|TRBJ2-1|few|TRBV24-1
TGTGCCACCAGTGACGGGGAAACGGCTATTGACAATGAGCAGTTCTTC
CATSDGETAIDNEQFF
>-|TRBJ2-3|-|TRBV7-9
TGTGCCAGCAGGCCTCCGGGACCCCAGACAGATACGCAGTATTTT
CASRPPGPQTDTQYF
>-|TRBJ2-3|-|TRBV5-4
TGTGCCAGCAGCGACGATACAGGGAGAGCAGATACGCAGTATTTT
CASSDDTGRADTQYF
>-|TRBJ2-7|-|TRBV7-9
TGTGCCAGCAGCTTTATGGTTGGGGGCAGCGACGAGCAGTACTTC
CASSFMVGGSDEQYF
>-|TRBJ2-7|few|TRBV7-9
TGTGCCCGGGGGAATGAGGACGAGCAGTACTTC
CARGNEDEQYF
>-|TRBJ1-2|-|TRBV13
TGTGCCAGCAGCTGGGAAGAGGATGGCTACACCTTC
CASSWEEDGYTF
>TRBD1|TRBJ1-5|-|TRBV7-6
TGTGCCAGCAGCTCGGGACAGGGGACAGATCAGCCCCAGCATTTT
CASSSGQGTDQPQHF
>-|TRBJ2-3|-|TRBV7-6
TGTGTCAGCAGCCCCAGGGACCCAGATACGCAGTATTTT
CVSSPRDPDTQYF
>-|TRBJ2-2|few|TRBV7-7
TGTGCTAGCAGCCGGACAGTTGGCACCGGGGAGCTGTTTTTT
CASSRTVGTGELFF
>-|TRBJ1-5|few|TRBV6-2/TRBV6-3
TGTGCCAGCAGCCCCGAGGGGCAGAGACGCGATCAGCCCCAGCATTTT
CASSPEGQRRDQPQHF
>TRBD1|TRBJ1-5|few|TRBV6-1
TGTGCCAGCAGTTACAAGGGGGCAGGTCAGCCCCAGCATTTT
CASSYKGAGQPQHF
>-|TRBJ1-1|-|TRBV7-6
TGTGCTAGCAGCGTAAGCCTCGACATTCATGAAGCTTTCTTT
CASSVSLDIHEAFF
>-|TRBJ1-4|-|TRBV5-1
TGCGCCAGCAGCTGGGCCTCCGGGGGAAATGAAAAACTGTTTTTT
CASSWASGGNEKLFF
>-|TRBJ2-1|-|TRBV5-4
TGTGCCAGCAGCTTGCTGAACGAGCCGCCCTACAATGAGCAGTTCTTC
CASSLLNEPPYNEQFF
>-|TRBJ2-1|-|TRBV5-1
TGCGCCAGCTCCTTGACGACGAACAATGAGCAGTTCTTC
CASSLTTNNEQFF
>-|TRBJ2-2|many|TRBV7-8
TGTGCCAGCAGGCGGACAGCGTATACTTCGAACACCGGGGAGCTGTTTTTT
CASRRTAYTSNTGELFF
>-|TRBJ1-1|-|TRBV7-6
TGTGCCTGCAGCTTTTCGGTGATGAACACTGAAGCTTTCTTT
CACSFSVMNTEAFF
>-|TRBJ2-1|many|TRBV7-2
TGTGCCAGCAGGCTGACTAGCTCCTACAATGAGCAGTTCTTC
CASRLTSSYNEQFF
>TRBD2|TRBJ2-2|few|TRBV6-5
TGTGCCGGCCGGGGGAGGGAAGCCGGGGAGCTGTTTTTT
CAGRGREAGELFF
>TRBD2|TRBJ2-7|-|TRBV15
TGTGCCACCAGCAGTCCCCTTAGCGGGGGGGCACAGGAGCAGTACTTC
CATSSPLSGGAQEQYF